This entry concerns a single T cell receptor (beta chain). No antigen is known for it. V dropped 3 bases and J dropped 7; count of bases not matched to a gene: 4. The CDR3 contains 15 residues. CDR1 LGHDT and CDR2 YNNKEL come from the germline V gene (reference sequence). Construction of the TCRbeta library involved unique molecular identifiers. Using its own MiXCR run on the PCR reads, TCRdb lists one record per CDR3 protein. The sample records hundreds of thousands of distinct CDR3 sequences, around 15% being singletons. The data were taken from a study of T-cell reconstitution after alpha-beta-depleted transplantation in children. General observations from the study: In some patients, recipient T cells and intrathymic progenitors surviving conditioning explained high day-60 diversity. Most T-cell counts and diversity one year after the transplant came from T cells that were newly produced. Several hundred expanded graft clones reportedly were the source of alpha-beta T cells about two months after transplant.

The rearrangement uses TRBV3-1 and TRBJ1-6; 9 nucleotides match TRBD1. Sample: PBMCs, mostly from graft donor cells, taken 360 days after TCRalphabeta/CD19-depleted stem cell transplant. The source of this sequence is a boy under two years old who had a stem cell transplant for Wiskott-Aldrich syndrome, so the T cells may come from the graft donor. CDR3 in DNA: TGTGCCAGCAGCCAGGCCGGGACAGGGAATTCACCCCTCCACTTT. Translation: CASSQAGTGNSPLHF.